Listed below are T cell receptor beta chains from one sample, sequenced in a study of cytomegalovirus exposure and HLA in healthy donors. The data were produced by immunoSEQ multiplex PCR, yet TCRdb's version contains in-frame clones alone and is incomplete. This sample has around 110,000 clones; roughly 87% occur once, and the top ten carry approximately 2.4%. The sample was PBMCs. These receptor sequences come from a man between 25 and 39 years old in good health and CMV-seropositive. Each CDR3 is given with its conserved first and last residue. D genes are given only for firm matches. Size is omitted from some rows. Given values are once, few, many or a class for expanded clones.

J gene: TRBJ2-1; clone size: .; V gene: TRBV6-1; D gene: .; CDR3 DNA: TGTGCCAGCAGTGACCCTGGGCGGGGGCGATACAATGAGCAGTTCTTC; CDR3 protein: CASSDPGRGRYNEQFF
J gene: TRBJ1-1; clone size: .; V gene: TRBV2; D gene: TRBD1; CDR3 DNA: TGTGCCAGCAGCGGGGACAGGATGGCGAACACTGAAGCTTTCTTT; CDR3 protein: CASSGDRMANTEAFF
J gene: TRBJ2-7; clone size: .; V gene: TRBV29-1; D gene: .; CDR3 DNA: TGCAGCGTGAGGGCAGCGAGAGGAGGCTACGAGCAGTACTTC; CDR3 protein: CSVRAARGGYEQYF
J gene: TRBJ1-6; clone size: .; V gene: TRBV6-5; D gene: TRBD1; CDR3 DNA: TGTGCCAGCAGGAGACGACAGGGTTTCCGCCTCCACTTT; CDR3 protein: CASRRRQGFRLHF
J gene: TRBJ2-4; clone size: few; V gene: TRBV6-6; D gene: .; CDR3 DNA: TGTGCCAGCAGTTATGGGGGGGCGAGAGGCAAAAACATTCAGTACTTC; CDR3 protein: CASSYGGARGKNIQYF
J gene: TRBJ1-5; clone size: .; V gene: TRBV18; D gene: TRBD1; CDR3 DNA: TGTGCCAGCTCACTCAACCTCCGGGACAGGGGAGCTCAGCCCCAGCATTTT; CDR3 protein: CASSLNLRDRGAQPQHF
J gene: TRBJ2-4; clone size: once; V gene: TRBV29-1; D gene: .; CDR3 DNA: TGCAGCGTTGCTTTTCAGGGATTAGCCAAAAACATTCAGTACTTC; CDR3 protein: CSVAFQGLAKNIQYF
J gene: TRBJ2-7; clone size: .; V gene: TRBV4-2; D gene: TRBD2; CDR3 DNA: TGTGCCAGCAGCCAAGGAACTAGCGGGGGAGGATACGAGCAGTACTTC; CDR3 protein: CASSQGTSGGGYEQYF
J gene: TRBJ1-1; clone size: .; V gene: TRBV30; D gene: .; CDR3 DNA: TGTGCCTGGAGTGTACAGCCCGTAGGAGCTTTCTTT; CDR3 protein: CAWSVQPVGAFF
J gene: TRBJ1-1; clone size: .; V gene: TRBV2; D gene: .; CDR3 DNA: TGTGCCAGCCCCGGACAGACGAACACTGAAGCTTTCTTT; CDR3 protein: CASPGQTNTEAFF
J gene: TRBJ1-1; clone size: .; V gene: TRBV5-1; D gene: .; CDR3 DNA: TGCGCCAGCAGCACCGCGGGGAACACTGAAGCTTTCTTT; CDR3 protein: CASSTAGNTEAFF
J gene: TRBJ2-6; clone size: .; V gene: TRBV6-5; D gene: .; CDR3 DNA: TGTGCCAGCAGTTACTCACTGTTCTCTGGGGCCAACGTCCTGACTTTC; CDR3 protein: CASSYSLFSGANVLTF
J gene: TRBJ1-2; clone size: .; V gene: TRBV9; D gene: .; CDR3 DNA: TGTGCCAGCAGTGGGGGCCTGGGGTCTAACTATGGCTACACCTTC; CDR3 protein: CASSGGLGSNYGYTF
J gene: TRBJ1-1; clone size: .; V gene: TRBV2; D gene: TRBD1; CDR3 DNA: TGTGCCAGCGCGGAGGGGGCGGTTGGTCGAGCTTTCTTT; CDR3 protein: CASAEGAVGRAFF
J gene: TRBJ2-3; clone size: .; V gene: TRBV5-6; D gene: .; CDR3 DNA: TGTGCCAGCAGCTTGGCGGGGATCACCACAGATACGCAGTATTTT; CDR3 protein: CASSLAGITTDTQYF
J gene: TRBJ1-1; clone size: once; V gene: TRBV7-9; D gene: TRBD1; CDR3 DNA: TGTTCCAGCAGCTTAGATGGGACAGCTGAAGCTTTCTTT; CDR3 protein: CSSSLDGTAEAFF
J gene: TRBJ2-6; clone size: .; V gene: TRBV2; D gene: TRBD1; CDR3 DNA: TGTGCCAGCAGTATGGACAGGTCTATTGGGGCCAACGGCCTGACTTTC; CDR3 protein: CASSMDRSIGANGLTF